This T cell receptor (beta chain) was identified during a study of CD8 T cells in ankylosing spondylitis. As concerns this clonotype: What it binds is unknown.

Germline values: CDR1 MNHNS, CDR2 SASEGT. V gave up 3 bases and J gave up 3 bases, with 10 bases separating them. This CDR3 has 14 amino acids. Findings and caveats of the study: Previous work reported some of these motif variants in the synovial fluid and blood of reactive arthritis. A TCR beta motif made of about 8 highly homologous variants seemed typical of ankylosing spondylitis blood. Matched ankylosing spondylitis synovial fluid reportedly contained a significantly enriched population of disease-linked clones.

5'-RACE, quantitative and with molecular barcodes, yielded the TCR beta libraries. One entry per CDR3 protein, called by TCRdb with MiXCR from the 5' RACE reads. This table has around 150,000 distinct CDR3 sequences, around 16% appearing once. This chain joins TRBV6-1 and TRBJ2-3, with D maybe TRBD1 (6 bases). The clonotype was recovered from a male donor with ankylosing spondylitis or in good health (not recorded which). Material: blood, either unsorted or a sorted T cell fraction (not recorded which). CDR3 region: CASSDRGSTDTQYF. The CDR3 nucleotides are TGTGCCAGCAGTGACAGGGGTTCAACAGATACGCAGTATTTT.